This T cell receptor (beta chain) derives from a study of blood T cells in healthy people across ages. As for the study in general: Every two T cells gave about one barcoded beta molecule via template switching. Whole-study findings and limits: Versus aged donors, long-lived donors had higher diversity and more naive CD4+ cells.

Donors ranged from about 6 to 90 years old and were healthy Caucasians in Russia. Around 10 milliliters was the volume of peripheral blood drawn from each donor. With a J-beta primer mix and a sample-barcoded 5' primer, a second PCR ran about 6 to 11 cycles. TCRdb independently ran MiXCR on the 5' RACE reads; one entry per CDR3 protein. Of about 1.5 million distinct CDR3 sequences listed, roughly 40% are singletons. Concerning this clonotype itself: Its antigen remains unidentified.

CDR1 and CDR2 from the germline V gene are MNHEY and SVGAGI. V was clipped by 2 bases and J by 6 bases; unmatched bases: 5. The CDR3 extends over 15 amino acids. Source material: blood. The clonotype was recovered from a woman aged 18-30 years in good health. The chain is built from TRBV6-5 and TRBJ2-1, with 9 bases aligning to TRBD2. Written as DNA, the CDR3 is TGTGCCAGCAGTTACGATGGCGGGAGGGTCAATGAGCAGTTCTTC. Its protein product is CASSYDGGRVNEQFF.